Detailed here is one T cell receptor beta chain. The data originate from a study of CD8+ T cells in alopecia areata. Extraction and reverse transcription of RNA yielded cDNA as the sequencing template. Some clones are missing from TCRdb's copy, which holds only in-frame ones; the method was immunoSEQ multiplex PCR. The data hold 200,000 to 250,000 clones, with under 60% observed a single time. Described treatment: oral pan-JAK inhibitor, 5-10 mg twice daily. This TCR came from a human donor with alopecia areata. Source: CD4+ T cells sorted from blood, taken at week 4, from a patient treated with tofacitinib.

CDR3 protein: CASSELQGEVYEQYF. Here the CDR3 DNA reads TGTGCCAGCAGTGAGTTGCAGGGGGAGGTCTACGAGCAGTACTTC. The chain links TRBV6-4 to TRBJ2-7; possible D gene TRBD1, 7 bases. V gave up 3 bases and J gave up 3 bases, with 15 bases separating them. Germline V gene sequence: CDR1 MRHNA, CDR2 SNTAGT. This CDR3 has 15 residues.